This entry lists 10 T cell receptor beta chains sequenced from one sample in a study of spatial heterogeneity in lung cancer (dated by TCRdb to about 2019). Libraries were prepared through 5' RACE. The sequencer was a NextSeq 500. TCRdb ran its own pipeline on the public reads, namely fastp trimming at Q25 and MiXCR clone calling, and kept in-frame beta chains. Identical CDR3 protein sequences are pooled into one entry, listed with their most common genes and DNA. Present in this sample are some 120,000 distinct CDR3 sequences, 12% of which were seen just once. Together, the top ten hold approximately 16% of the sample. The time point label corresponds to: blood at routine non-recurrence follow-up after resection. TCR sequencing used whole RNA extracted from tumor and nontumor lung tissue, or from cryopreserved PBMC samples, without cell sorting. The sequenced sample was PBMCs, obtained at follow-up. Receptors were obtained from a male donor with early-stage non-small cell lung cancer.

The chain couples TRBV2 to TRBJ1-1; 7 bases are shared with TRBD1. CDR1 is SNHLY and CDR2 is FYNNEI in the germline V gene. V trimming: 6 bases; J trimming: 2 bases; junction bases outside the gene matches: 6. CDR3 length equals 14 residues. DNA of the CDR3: TGTGCCAGCAGCCTCGACAGGGACAACACTGAAGCTTTCTTT. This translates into CASSLDRDNTEAFF.

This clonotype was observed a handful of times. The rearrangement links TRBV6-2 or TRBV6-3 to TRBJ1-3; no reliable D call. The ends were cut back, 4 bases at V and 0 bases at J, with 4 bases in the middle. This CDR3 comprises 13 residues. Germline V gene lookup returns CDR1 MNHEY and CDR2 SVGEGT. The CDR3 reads CASSSASGNTIYF. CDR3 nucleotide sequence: TGTGCCAGCAGTTCCGCCTCTGGAAACACCATATATTTT.

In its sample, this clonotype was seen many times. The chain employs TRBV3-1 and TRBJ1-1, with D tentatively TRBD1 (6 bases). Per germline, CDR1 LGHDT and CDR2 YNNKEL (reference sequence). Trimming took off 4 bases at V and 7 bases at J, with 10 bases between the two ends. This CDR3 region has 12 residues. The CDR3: CASSPGQLEAFF. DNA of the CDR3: TGTGCCAGCAGCCCTGGACAGCTTGAAGCTTTCTTT.

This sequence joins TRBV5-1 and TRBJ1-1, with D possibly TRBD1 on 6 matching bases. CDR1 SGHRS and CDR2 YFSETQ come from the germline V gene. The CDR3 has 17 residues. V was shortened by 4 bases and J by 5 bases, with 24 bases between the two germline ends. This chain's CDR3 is CASSSGQSGRLRTEAFF. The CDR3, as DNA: TGCGCCAGCAGCAGCGGACAGTCCGGGCGGTTGAGGACTGAAGCTTTCTTT.

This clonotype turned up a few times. The DNA of the CDR3 is TGTGCCAGCAGCTTAGCCAGACAGAACACCGGGGAGCTGTTTTTT. This codes for CASSLARQNTGELFF. V gene TRBV7-2 combines with J gene TRBJ2-2, with D unclear. The CDR3 has 15 amino acids. Trimming shortened V by 0 bases and J by 1 base, and 6 bases separated the two germline ends. Germline V lookup: CDR1 SGHTA, CDR2 FQGNSA.

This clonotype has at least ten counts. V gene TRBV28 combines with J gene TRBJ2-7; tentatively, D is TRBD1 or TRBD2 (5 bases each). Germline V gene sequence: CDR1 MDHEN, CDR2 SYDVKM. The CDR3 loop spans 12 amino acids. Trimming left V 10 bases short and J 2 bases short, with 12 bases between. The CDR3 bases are TGTGCCACCTGGGACCGAGCCTACGAGCAGTACTTC. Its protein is CATWDRAYEQYF.

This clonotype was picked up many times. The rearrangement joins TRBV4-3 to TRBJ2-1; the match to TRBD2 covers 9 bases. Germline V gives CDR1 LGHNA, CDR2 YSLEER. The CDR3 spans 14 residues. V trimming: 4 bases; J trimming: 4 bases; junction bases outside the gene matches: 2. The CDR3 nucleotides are TGCGCCAGCAGCCTTAGCGGGGGTTACAATGAGCAGTTCTTC. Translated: CASSLSGGYNEQFF.

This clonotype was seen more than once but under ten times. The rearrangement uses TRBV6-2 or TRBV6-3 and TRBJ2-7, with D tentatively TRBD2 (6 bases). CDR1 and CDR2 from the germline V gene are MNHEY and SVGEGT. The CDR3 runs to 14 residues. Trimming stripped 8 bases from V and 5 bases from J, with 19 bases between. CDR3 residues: CASSGVNDWNEQYF. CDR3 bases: TGTGCCAGCTCGGGGGTTAATGATTGGAACGAGCAGTACTTC.

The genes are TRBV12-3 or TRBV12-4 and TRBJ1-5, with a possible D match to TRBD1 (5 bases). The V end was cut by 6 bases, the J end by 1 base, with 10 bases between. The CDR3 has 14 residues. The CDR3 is CASSGRDSNQPQHF. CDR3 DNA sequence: TGTGCCAGCAGCGGCCGGGACAGCAATCAGCCCCAGCATTTT.

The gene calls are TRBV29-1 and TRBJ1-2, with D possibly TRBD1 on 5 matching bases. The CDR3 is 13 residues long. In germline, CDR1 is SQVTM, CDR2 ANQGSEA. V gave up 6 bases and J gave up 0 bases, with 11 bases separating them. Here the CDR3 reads CSVEGIPNYGYTF. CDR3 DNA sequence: TGCAGCGTGGAGGGGATTCCTAACTATGGCTACACCTTC.